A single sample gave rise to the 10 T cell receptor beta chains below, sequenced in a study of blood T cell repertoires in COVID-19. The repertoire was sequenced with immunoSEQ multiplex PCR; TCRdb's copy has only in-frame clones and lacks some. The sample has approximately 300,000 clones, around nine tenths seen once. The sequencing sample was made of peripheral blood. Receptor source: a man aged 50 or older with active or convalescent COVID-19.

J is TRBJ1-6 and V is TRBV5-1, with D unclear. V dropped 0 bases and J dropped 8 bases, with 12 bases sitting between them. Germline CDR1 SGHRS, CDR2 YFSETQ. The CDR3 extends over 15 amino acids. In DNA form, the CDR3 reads TGCGCCAGCAGCTTGGGAGGAGGAGGTTATTCACCCCTCCACTTT. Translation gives CASSLGGGGYSPLHF.

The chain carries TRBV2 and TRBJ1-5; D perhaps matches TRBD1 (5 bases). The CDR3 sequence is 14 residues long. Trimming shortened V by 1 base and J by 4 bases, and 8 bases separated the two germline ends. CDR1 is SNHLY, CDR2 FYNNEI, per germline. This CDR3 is CASSEGAGNQPQHF. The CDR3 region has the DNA TGTGCCAGCAGTGAAGGGGCAGGGAATCAGCCCCAGCATTTT. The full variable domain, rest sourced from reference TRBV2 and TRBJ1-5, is EPEVTQTPSHQVTQMGQEVILRCVPISNHLYFYWYRQILGQKVEFLVSFYNNEISEKSEIFDDQFSVERPDGSNFTLKIRSTKLEDSAMYFCASSEGAGNQPQHFGDGTRLSIL.

The CDR3 region is CASSLEMTGGRHYNEQFF. CDR3 in DNA: TGTGCCAGCAGCTTAGAGATGACAGGGGGTCGACATTACAATGAGCAGTTCTTC. The rearrangement joins TRBV11-2 to TRBJ2-1; the match to TRBD1 covers 9 bases. Germline values: CDR1 SGHAT, CDR2 FQNNGV. The CDR3 sequence is 18 residues long. With V trimmed by 0 bases and J by 4 bases, 10 bases remained unmatched.

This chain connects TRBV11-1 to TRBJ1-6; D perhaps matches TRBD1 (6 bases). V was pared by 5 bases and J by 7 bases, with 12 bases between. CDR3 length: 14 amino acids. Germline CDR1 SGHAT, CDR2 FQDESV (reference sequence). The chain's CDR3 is CASSNRVENSPLHF. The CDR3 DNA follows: TGTGCCAGCAGCAACAGGGTAGAAAATTCACCCCTCCACTTT.

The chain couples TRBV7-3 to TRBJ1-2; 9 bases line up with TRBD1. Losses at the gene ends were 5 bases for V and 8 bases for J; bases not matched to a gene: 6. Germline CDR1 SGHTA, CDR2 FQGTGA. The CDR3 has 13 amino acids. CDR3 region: CASSPTGGEGYTF. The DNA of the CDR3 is TGTGCCAGCAGCCCGACAGGGGGGGAAGGCTACACCTTC.

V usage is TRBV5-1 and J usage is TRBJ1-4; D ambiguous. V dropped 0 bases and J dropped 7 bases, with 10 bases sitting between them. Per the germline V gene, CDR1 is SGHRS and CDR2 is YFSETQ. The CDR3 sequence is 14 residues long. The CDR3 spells CASSLEGAGEKLFF. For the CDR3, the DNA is TGCGCCAGCAGCTTGGAGGGTGCGGGTGAAAAACTGTTTTTT.

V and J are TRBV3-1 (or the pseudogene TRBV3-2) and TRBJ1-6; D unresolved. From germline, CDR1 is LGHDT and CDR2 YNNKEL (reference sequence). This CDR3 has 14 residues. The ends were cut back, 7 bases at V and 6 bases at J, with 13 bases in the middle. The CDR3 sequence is CASNARVSNSPLHF. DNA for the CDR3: TGTGCCAGCAACGCGAGAGTTTCTAATTCACCCCTCCACTTT.

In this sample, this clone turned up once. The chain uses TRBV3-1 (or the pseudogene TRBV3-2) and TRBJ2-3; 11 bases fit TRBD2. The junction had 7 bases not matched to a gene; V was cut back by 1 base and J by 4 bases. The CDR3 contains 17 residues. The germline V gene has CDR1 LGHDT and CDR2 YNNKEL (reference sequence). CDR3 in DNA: TGTGCCAGCAGCCAAGGGGTTGGGACTAGCGGTTCAGATACGCAGTATTTT. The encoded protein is CASSQGVGTSGSDTQYF.

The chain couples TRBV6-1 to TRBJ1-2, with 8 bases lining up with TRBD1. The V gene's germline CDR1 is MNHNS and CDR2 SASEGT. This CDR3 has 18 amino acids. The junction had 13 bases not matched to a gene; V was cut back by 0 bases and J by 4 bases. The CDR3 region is CASSEALTGVWAIYGYTF. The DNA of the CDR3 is TGTGCCAGCAGTGAAGCCCTGACAGGGGTATGGGCTATCTATGGCTACACCTTC.

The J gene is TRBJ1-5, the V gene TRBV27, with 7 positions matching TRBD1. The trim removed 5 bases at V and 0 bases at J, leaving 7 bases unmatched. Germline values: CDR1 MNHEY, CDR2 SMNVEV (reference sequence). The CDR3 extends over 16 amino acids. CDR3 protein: CASSINRGRSNQPQHF. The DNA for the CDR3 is TGTGCCAGCAGTATAAACAGGGGACGTAGCAATCAGCCCCAGCATTTT.